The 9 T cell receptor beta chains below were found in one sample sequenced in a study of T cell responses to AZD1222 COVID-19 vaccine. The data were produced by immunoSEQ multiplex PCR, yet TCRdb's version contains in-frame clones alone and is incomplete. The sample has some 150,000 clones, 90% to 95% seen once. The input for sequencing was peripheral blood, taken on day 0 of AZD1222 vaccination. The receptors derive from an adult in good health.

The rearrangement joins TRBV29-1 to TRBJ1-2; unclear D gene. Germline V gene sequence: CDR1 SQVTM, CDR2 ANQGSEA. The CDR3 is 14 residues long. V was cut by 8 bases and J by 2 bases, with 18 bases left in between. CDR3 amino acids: CSIGGSTVNYGYTF. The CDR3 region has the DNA TGCAGCATCGGAGGTTCAACAGTAAACTATGGCTACACCTTC.

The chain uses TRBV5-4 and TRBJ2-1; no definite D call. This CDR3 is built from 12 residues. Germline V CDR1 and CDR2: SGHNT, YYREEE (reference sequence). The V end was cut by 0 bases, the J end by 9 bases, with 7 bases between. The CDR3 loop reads CASSLEVREQFF. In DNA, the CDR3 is TGTGCCAGCAGCTTGGAAGTTCGTGAGCAGTTCTTC.

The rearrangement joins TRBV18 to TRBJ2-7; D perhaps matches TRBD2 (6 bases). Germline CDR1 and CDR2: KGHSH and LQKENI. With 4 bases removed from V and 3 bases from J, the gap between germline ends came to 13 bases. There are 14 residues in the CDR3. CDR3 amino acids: CASSQGLGDYEQYF. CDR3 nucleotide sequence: TGTGCCAGCTCACAGGGACTCGGGGACTACGAGCAGTACTTC.

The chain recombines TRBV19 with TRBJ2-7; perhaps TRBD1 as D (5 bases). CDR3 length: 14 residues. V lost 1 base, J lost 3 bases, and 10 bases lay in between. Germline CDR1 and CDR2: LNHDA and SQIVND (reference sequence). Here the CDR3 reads CASSIADTDYEQYF. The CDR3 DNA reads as TGTGCCAGTAGTATAGCGGACACCGACTACGAGCAGTACTTC.

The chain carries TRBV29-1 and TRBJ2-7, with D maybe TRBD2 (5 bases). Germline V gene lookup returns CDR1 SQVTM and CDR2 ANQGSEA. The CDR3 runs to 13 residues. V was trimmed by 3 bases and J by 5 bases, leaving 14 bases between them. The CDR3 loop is CSVDRGKRNEQYF. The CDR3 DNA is TGCAGCGTTGATAGAGGGAAGAGGAACGAGCAGTACTTC.

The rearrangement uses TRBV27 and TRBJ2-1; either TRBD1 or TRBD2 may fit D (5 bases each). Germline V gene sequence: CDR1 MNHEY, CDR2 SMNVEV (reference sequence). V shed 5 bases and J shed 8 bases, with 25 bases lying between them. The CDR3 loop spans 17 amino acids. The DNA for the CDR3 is TGTGCCAGCAGTGGGGCTACTAGTCATGGGGCGTATTATGAGCAGTTCTTC. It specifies CASSGATSHGAYYEQFF.

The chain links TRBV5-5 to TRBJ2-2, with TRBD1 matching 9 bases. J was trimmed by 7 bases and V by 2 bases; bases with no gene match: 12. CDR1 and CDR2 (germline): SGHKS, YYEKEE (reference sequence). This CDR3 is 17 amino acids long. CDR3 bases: TGTGCCAGCAGCTTCACCGCGGGACAGGGAGGAGTCGGGGAGCTGTTTTTT. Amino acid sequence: CASSFTAGQGGVGELFF.

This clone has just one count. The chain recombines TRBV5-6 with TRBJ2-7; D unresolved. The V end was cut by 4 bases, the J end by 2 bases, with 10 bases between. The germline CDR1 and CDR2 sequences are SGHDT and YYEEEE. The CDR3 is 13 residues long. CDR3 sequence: CASSHRPPYEQYF. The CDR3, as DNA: TGTGCCAGCAGCCACCGTCCCCCCTACGAGCAGTACTTC.

CDR3 sequence: CSGGRGTTAFF. CDR3 DNA: TGCAGCGGCGGCCGGGGGACGACGGCTTTCTTT. The chain has TRBV29-1 and TRBJ1-1; weak D call: TRBD1 (5 bases). The CDR3 totals 11 residues. The V gene lost 7 bases and the J gene lost 11 bases, with 17 bases spanning the gap. The germline gives CDR1 SQVTM, CDR2 ANQGSEA.